These 19 T cell receptor beta chains were sequenced from one sample in a study of T-cell reconstitution after alpha-beta-depleted transplantation in children (dated by TCRdb to the mid-2010s). Library prep was done by PCR. The sequencer listed for this sample is Illumina HiSeq 2500. To normalize quantification of the TCRbeta repertoire, the TCR libraries were built with molecular barcoding that relied on unique molecular identifiers. TCRdb's own reprocessing of the public reads used fastp at Q25 and MiXCR and kept productive beta chains. Each record represents a unique CDR3 protein, reported with the most common genes and DNA among its rows. Here the sample has 90,000 to 130,000 distinct CDR3 sequences; 10% to 13% occur a single time. The ten largest account for about 8.8% of the sample. The sequences come from PBMCs from the stem cell graft donor, collected from the stem cell graft. Receptor source: a human donor who donated a stem cell graft to a child with acute lymphoblastic leukemia.

This clonotype was recorded many times. The genes are TRBV7-9 and TRBJ1-2; TRBD1 might be the D (5 bases). Germline V gene data show CDR1 as SEHNR and CDR2 as FQNEAQ (reference sequence). Trimming removed 5 bases from V and 4 bases from J, with 17 bases in between. The CDR3 is made up of 15 amino acids. CDR3 sequence: CASSPTGGSGYGYTF. CDR3 nucleotides: TGTGCCAGCAGCCCGACCGGGGGGTCGGGCTATGGCTACACCTTC.

Turning to this clonotype: This may come from a read error, since a much larger clone is one base off. J is TRBJ2-7 and V is TRBV7-9; 8 bases fit TRBD2. CDR1 is SEHNR and CDR2 is FQNEAQ in the germline V gene (reference sequence). There are 14 residues in the CDR3. Germline trimming cut 2 bases from V and 4 bases from J; bases unmatched to any gene: 4. The CDR3, as DNA: TGTGCCAGCAGCTTACTTGCTAGCGGGTACGAGCAGTACTTC. Amino acids: CASSLLASGYEQYF. Filled out from reference TRBV7-9 and TRBJ2-7, the complete variable domain reads DTGVSQNPRHKITKRGQNVTFRCDPISEHNRLYWYRQTLGQGPEFLTYFQNEAQLEKSRLLSDRFSAERPKGSFSTLEIQRTEQGDSAMYLCASSLLASGYEQYFGPGTRLTVT.

In this sample, this clonotype turned up many times. The V gene is TRBV25-1, the J gene TRBJ1-4, with 7 bases matching TRBD1. Germline trimming cut 5 bases from V and 8 bases from J; bases unmatched to any gene: 8. The CDR3 is made up of 14 amino acids. CDR1 MGHDK and CDR2 SYGVNS come from the germline V gene. For the CDR3, the DNA is TGTGCCAGCAGTTACAGGGGAGGGCAAGAAAAACTGTTTTTT. It codes for CASSYRGGQEKLFF.

The rearrangement joins TRBV3-1 to TRBJ2-2, with a possible D match to TRBD2 (5 bases). V lost 1 base to trimming and J lost 8 bases, with 11 bases between them. The CDR3 length is 14 residues. Germline V gene data show CDR1 as LGHDT and CDR2 as YNNKEL (reference sequence). CDR3 nucleotides: TGTGCCAGCAGCCAAGGAGGGCCTATAGGGGAGCTGTTTTTT. The encoded protein is CASSQGGPIGELFF.

The chain joins TRBV18 to TRBJ1-4; no clear D. V was shortened by 2 bases and J by 5 bases, with 9 bases between the two germline ends. This CDR3 is 14 amino acids long. Germline V lookup: CDR1 KGHSH, CDR2 LQKENI. The DNA for the CDR3 is TGTGCCAGCTCACCAAGAGCCGAGAATGAAAAACTGTTTTTT. It is translated as CASSPRAENEKLFF. Drawing the rest from reference TRBV18 and TRBJ1-4, the complete variable domain is NAGVMQNPRHLVRRRGQEARLRCSPMKGHSHVYWYRQLPEEGLKFMVYLQKENIIDESGMPKERFSAEFPKEGPSILRIQQVVRGDSAAYFCASSPRAENEKLFFGSGTQLSVL.

The table lists this clonotype with many counts. V usage is TRBV6-1 and J usage is TRBJ1-2; D not certain. The germline CDR1 and CDR2 sequences are MNHNS and SASEGT. The V end was cut by 0 bases, the J end by 5 bases, with 10 bases between. This CDR3 is 14 amino acids long. The CDR3 region is CASSEAAAYYGYTF. CDR3 nucleotide sequence: TGTGCCAGCAGTGAAGCGGCTGCTTATTATGGCTACACCTTC.

The sample holds many counts of this clonotype. The chain carries TRBV6-5 and TRBJ1-2, with unresolved D. This CDR3 comprises 13 residues. V shed 6 bases and J shed 6 bases, with 14 bases lying between them. Per the germline V gene, CDR1 is MNHEY and CDR2 is SVGAGI. CDR3 loop: CASSYGLKDGYTF. In nucleotides, the CDR3 is TGTGCCAGCAGCTACGGATTGAAGGATGGCTACACCTTC.

A remark on this clonotype: This clone may be a read error of a much larger clone one base away. The chain recombines TRBV7-9 with TRBJ2-7; TRBD2 is a possible D gene (5 bases). The CDR3 extends over 12 amino acids. CDR1 is SEHNR and CDR2 is FQNEAQ in the germline V gene (reference sequence). As DNA, the CDR3 is TGTGCCAGCCGCTTAGCGCCCTACGAGCAGTACTTC. It yields the protein CASRLAPYEQYF.

Remarks on this clonotype: This likely comes from a read error, as the CDR3 has no conserved phenylalanine or tryptophan at its end. The chain employs TRBV12-3 or TRBV12-4 and TRBJ1-3; no clear D gene. Deletions cut 5 bases from V and 4 bases from J, with 18 bases between. This CDR3 has 16 amino acids. CDR3 DNA sequence: TGTGCCAGCAGTCCTCCGAGGCCAGGAGGGGGAAACACCATATATTTG. It codes for CASSPPRPGGGNTIYL.

This clonotype was observed many times. The chain recombines TRBV28 with TRBJ2-2; D perhaps matches TRBD2 (6 bases). The CDR3 extends over 16 amino acids. Trimming shortened V by 4 bases and J by 4 bases, and 16 bases separated the two germline ends. In germline, CDR1 is MDHEN, CDR2 SYDVKM. DNA for the CDR3: TGTGCCAGCAGTTCAGCGGTACGGGGGACCACCGGGGAGCTGTTTTTT. Residues: CASSSAVRGTTGELFF. Full variable domain (remainder filled in from reference TRBV28 and TRBJ2-2): DVKVTQSSRYLVKRTGEKVFLECVQDMDHENMFWYRQDPGLGLRLIYFSYDVKMKEKGDIPEGYSVSREKKERFSLILESASTNQTSMYLCASSSAVRGTTGELFFGEGSRLTVL.

This clonotype was seen many times. The chain is built from TRBV20-1 and TRBJ1-2, with D possibly being TRBD1 (5 bases). The CDR3 length is 11 residues. Germline CDR1 DFQATT, CDR2 SNEGSKA (reference sequence). The CDR3 reads CRVWGVDGYTF. As DNA, the CDR3 is TGCAGAGTCTGGGGGGTGGATGGCTACACCTTC.

This clonotype was recorded many times. This sequence joins TRBV29-1 and TRBJ2-1; TRBD2 matches at 10 bases. V was pared by 4 bases and J by 0 bases, with 6 bases of the junction left unmatched. The CDR3 contains 16 residues. Germline V CDR1 and CDR2: SQVTM, ANQGSEA. DNA for the CDR3: TGCAGCGTTGGGGGACTAGCGACGAGCTCCTACAATGAGCAGTTCTTC. Encoded protein: CSVGGLATSSYNEQFF.

This clonotype has ten or more counts. The gene calls are TRBV24-1 and TRBJ2-3; no definite D call. CDR3 size: 12 residues. CDR1 is KGHDR, CDR2 SFDVKD, per germline. V was pared by 9 bases and J by 2 bases, with 8 bases between. The CDR3 here is CATRSSTDTQYF. CDR3 bases: TGTGCCACCCGAAGCTCCACAGATACGCAGTATTTT.

This clonotype was counted many times. Here the CDR3 reads CSARAPSGLAGVEDTQYF. CDR3 sequence (DNA): TGCAGTGCTAGAGCCCCCTCTGGACTAGCGGGAGTGGAAGATACGCAGTATTTT. The gene calls are TRBV20-1 and TRBJ2-3, with 13 bases matching TRBD2. The CDR3 spans 18 residues. Germline V gene lookup returns CDR1 DFQATT and CDR2 SNEGSKA (reference sequence). Unmatched junction bases numbered 12, after V lost 1 base and J lost 5 bases.

This clonotype was picked up many times. The CDR3 region has the DNA TGTGCCAGCAGCCCCCCCGATCGAGGGGGCGTTAGGGCCTATAATTCACCCCTCCACTTT. Protein sequence: CASSPPDRGGVRAYNSPLHF. The chain has TRBV27 and TRBJ1-6; 7 bases line up with TRBD1. Germline V gene lookup returns CDR1 MNHEY and CDR2 SMNVEV (reference sequence). V shed 6 bases and J 2 bases; nucleotides not matched to a gene: 19. CDR3 length: 20 residues.

This clonotype was counted many times. V usage is TRBV12-3 or TRBV12-4 and J usage is TRBJ1-6; 9 positions agree with TRBD1. This CDR3 region has 17 residues. The ends lost 6 bases at V and 2 bases at J; junction bases unmatched: 8. This CDR3 is CASRSDRGSTYNSPLHF. The CDR3 bases are TGTGCCAGCAGGTCAGACAGGGGGTCGACCTATAATTCACCCCTCCACTTT.

This clonotype has a count of ten or more. The chain has TRBV12-3 or TRBV12-4 and TRBJ2-5; 7 positions agree with TRBD1. The CDR3 sequence is 14 residues long. The ends lost 5 bases at V and 5 bases at J; junction bases unmatched: 8. The DNA for the CDR3 is TGTGCCAGCAGTCTACGACAGGGAACGGAGACCCAGTACTTC. The encoded protein is CASSLRQGTETQYF.

This clonotype was observed many times. V usage is TRBV12-3 or TRBV12-4 and J usage is TRBJ1-2; D is ambiguous. Trimming stripped 1 base from V and 8 bases from J, with 8 bases between. There are 12 residues in the CDR3. The CDR3 region is CASSLGGWGYTF. CDR3 in DNA: TGTGCCAGCAGTTTAGGCGGGTGGGGCTACACCTTC.

In this sample, this clonotype turned up many times. V and J are TRBV7-2 and TRBJ1-3; D uncertain. The CDR3 is 13 residues long. V lost 7 bases and J 4 bases, leaving 11 bases between the germline ends. Germline V gene lookup returns CDR1 SGHTA and CDR2 FQGNSA. The CDR3 spells CASNPDSGNTIYF. CDR3 coding DNA: TGTGCCAGCAACCCCGACTCCGGAAACACCATATATTTT.